One and the same sample provided the 19 T cell receptor beta chains below, sequenced in a study of T cell changes during pregnancy in multiple sclerosis. Only in-frame clones appear in the TCRdb table, and some are missing; sequencing was by immunoSEQ multiplex PCR. The sample contains 66,000 or so clones, more than 85% of which appear only once. The source material was CD8+ T cells from peripheral blood mononuclear cells, sampled before pregnancy. The source is a female donor with multiple sclerosis, enrolled in a pregnancy study.

This clone was seen only once. The chain couples TRBV14 to TRBJ1-2; D might be TRBD1 (5 bases). Trimming took off 0 bases at V and 6 bases at J, with 14 bases between the two ends. Germline V gene data show CDR1 as SGHDN and CDR2 as FVKESK. The CDR3 totals 15 residues. The chain's CDR3 is CASSQEGWGRDGYTF. CDR3 DNA sequence: TGTGCCAGCAGCCAAGAAGGGTGGGGCCGAGATGGCTACACCTTC.

The chain uses TRBV13 and TRBJ2-7; D remains ambiguous. The CDR3 runs 13 residues. CDR1 PRHDT and CDR2 FYEKMQ come from the germline V gene (reference sequence). Trimming shortened V by 3 bases and J by 3 bases, and 9 bases separated the two germline ends. The CDR3 region has the DNA TGTGCCAGCAGCTTGGGCAGATACTACGAGCAGTACTTC. Residues: CASSLGRYYEQYF.

The V call is TRBV11-2, the J call TRBJ1-6, with 7 bases that match TRBD1. This CDR3 comprises 16 residues. J was trimmed by 9 bases and V by 3 bases; bases with no gene match: 11. From germline, CDR1 is SGHAT and CDR2 FQNNGV. CDR3 DNA: TGTGCCAGCAGCTTTCATAGACAGGGAGGCGGTTCACCCCTCCACTTT. Protein sequence: CASSFHRQGGGSPLHF.

The V gene is TRBV29-1, the J gene TRBJ1-1, with D tentatively TRBD1 (6 bases). The CDR3 is made up of 13 amino acids. The V gene's germline CDR1 is SQVTM and CDR2 ANQGSEA. V was shortened by 4 bases and J by 6 bases, with 15 bases between the two germline ends. The DNA of the CDR3 is TGCAGCGTTGTCGGGGGGGCTTCGGCTGAAGCTTTCTTT. It codes for CSVVGGASAEAFF.

This clone is a singleton in its sample. This chain links TRBV4-1 with TRBJ2-1; weak D call: TRBD2 (6 bases). Germline CDR1 is MGHRA and CDR2 is YSYEKL. V was pared by 9 bases and J by 0 bases, with 9 bases between. The CDR3 runs to 13 residues. CDR3 residues: CASSGSSYNEQFF. In DNA, the CDR3 is TGCGCCAGTAGCGGTAGCTCCTACAATGAGCAGTTCTTC.

The chain has TRBV7-3 and TRBJ2-3; TRBD2 might be the D (6 bases). Trimming removed 5 bases at V and 0 bases at J, with 15 bases between. The CDR3 spans 16 residues. Germline-derived CDR1 and CDR2 are SGHTA and FQGTGA. CDR3 residues: CASSPGLLPSTDTQYF. DNA of the CDR3: TGTGCCAGCAGCCCAGGACTACTCCCGAGCACAGATACGCAGTATTTT.

The rearrangement uses TRBV19 and TRBJ2-5; possible D gene TRBD1, 5 bases. Germline CDR1 LNHDA, CDR2 SQIVND (reference sequence). There are 13 residues in the CDR3. V gave up 5 bases and J gave up 3 bases, with 10 bases separating them. CDR3: CASSSDREETQYF. For the CDR3, the DNA is TGTGCCAGTAGTTCCGACAGAGAAGAGACCCAGTACTTC. The full variable domain, completed using reference TRBV19 and TRBJ2-5, is DGGITQSPKYLFRKEGQNVTLSCEQNLNHDAMYWYRQDPGQGLRLIYYSQIVNDFQKGDIAEGYSVSREKKESFPLTVTSAQKNPTAFYLCASSSDREETQYFGPGTRLLVL.

V is TRBV12-5 and J is TRBJ2-1, with 10 bases lining up with TRBD2. The CDR3 has 13 amino acids. CDR1 is LGHNT and CDR2 is FRNRAP in the germline V gene. V shed 8 bases and J 6 bases; nucleotides not matched to a gene: 4. For the CDR3, the DNA is TGTGCTAGTAGCGGGGGGGCCCTCAATGAGCAGTTCTTC. Translation: CASSGGALNEQFF.

The chain links TRBV2 to TRBJ2-5; D gene unclear. V was trimmed by 8 bases and J by 5 bases, leaving 15 bases between them. CDR3 length: 13 amino acids. The germline CDR1 and CDR2 sequences are SNHLY and FYNNEI. The chain's CDR3 is CASGPALVETQYF. DNA for the CDR3: TGTGCCAGCGGCCCAGCGCTCGTCGAGACCCAGTACTTC.

The gene calls are TRBV11-2 and TRBJ1-1; D not certain. Germline V gene sequence: CDR1 SGHAT, CDR2 FQNNGV. Between the trimmed V and J ends, which lost 1 base and 6 bases, there was a span of 9 bases. The CDR3 length is 13 residues. The CDR3 nucleotides read TGTGCCAGCAGCTTAGGGGAGGACCCTGAAGCTTTCTTT. Residues: CASSLGEDPEAFF.

This chain connects TRBV7-8 to TRBJ1-5; the match to TRBD1 covers 9 bases. This CDR3 region has 16 residues. Trimming at V came to 1 base and at J to 3 bases, leaving 4 bases not matched to a gene. Germline V gene data show CDR1 as SGHVS and CDR2 as FQNEAQ. This CDR3 reads CASSLGTGVPNQPQHF. CDR3 in DNA: TGTGCCAGCAGCTTAGGGACAGGGGTTCCCAATCAGCCCCAGCATTTT.

The chain uses TRBV4-1 and TRBJ1-1; possible D gene TRBD1, 6 bases. The CDR3 consists of 15 residues. Deletions cut 0 bases from V and 1 base from J, with 9 bases between. Per germline, CDR1 MGHRA and CDR2 YSYEKL. In DNA form, the CDR3 reads TGCGCCAGCAGCCAAGAGGCAGGGGCGAACACTGAAGCTTTCTTT. Encoded protein: CASSQEAGANTEAFF.

The CDR3 loop reads CASSSPGTPDHEQYF. The CDR3 DNA reads as TGTGCCAGCAGCTCACCCGGGACACCGGACCACGAGCAGTACTTC. The J gene is TRBJ2-7, the V gene TRBV7-6, with a weak D call TRBD1 (6 bases). This CDR3 has 15 amino acids. Per the germline V gene, CDR1 is SGHVS and CDR2 is FNYEAQ. V shed 4 bases and J shed 5 bases, with 18 bases lying between them.

The chain links TRBV10-3 to TRBJ2-5, with unresolved D. Germline V gene sequence: CDR1 ENHRY, CDR2 SYGVKD. The CDR3 has 14 amino acids. Trimming took 0 bases from V and 2 from J, leaving 7 bases between them. Written as DNA, the CDR3 is TGTGCCATCAGTGAGTCCCGTCTACAAGAGACCCAGTACTTC. This codes for CAISESRLQETQYF.

The chain joins TRBV19 to TRBJ2-5; D is unresolved. The CDR3 is 16 residues long. CDR1 is LNHDA, CDR2 SQIVND, per germline (reference sequence). Trimming took off 3 bases at V and 3 bases at J, with 17 bases between the two ends. The CDR3 DNA follows: TGTGCCAGTAGTATCGGCACCCTGGGCCCTAAAGAGACCCAGTACTTC. Translation: CASSIGTLGPKETQYF.

The V call is TRBV6-1, the J call TRBJ1-1, with 9 bases that match TRBD1. V was pared by 3 bases and J by 0 bases, with 2 bases of the junction left unmatched. Germline assignment: CDR1 MNHNS and CDR2 SASEGT. The CDR3 is 15 amino acids. The CDR3 region has the DNA TGTGCCAGCAGTGAGAGGGACAGGGTGAACACTGAAGCTTTCTTT. Its protein product is CASSERDRVNTEAFF.

The chain is built from TRBV7-9 and TRBJ1-2; 10 positions match TRBD1. CDR3 length equals 14 residues. Germline-derived CDR1 and CDR2 are SEHNR and FQNEAQ (reference sequence). V lost 4 bases, J lost 7 bases, and 6 bases stayed unmatched. The CDR3 DNA reads TGTGCCAGCAGCTCTACCGGGACAGGGGTTGGCTACACCTTC. Amino acid sequence: CASSSTGTGVGYTF.

The chain uses TRBV19 and TRBJ1-6; D not certain. Germline V CDR1 and CDR2: LNHDA, SQIVND (reference sequence). This CDR3 has 16 residues. V dropped 3 bases and J dropped 14 bases, with 23 bases sitting between them. The CDR3 is CASSMGGGSLVGSLHF. The CDR3 DNA sequence: TGTGCCAGTAGTATGGGTGGAGGGAGCTTAGTGGGATCCCTCCACTTT.

This chain connects TRBV7-3 to TRBJ2-3, with 7 positions matching TRBD2. Germline CDR1 reads SGHTA; CDR2 reads FQGTGA. With V trimmed by 2 bases and J by 6 bases, 5 bases remained unmatched. This CDR3 region has 14 residues. CDR3 sequence: CASSLGGGADTQYF. In nucleotides, the CDR3 is TGTGCCAGCAGCTTAGGGGGGGGAGCGGATACGCAGTATTTT.